This T cell receptor beta chain comes out of a study of T cell responses to AZD1222 COVID-19 vaccine. Per germline, CDR1 MDHEN and CDR2 SYDVKM. The V end was cut by 7 bases, the J end by 1 base, with 11 bases between. The CDR3 covers 14 residues. Generated by immunoSEQ multiplex PCR, the TCRdb table keeps only in-frame clones and is missing some. The table has 99,000 or so clones, 85% to 90% seen once; the top ten hold 35% to 55%. To note about this clone: Its cognate antigen is unknown.

Study-level findings and limits: Only five or six individuals given AZD1222 were seropositive at baseline.

The sample consisted of peripheral blood, taken 28 days after the second AZD1222 dose. The J gene is TRBJ1-3, the V gene TRBV28; weak D call: TRBD1 (6 bases). The receptor was derived from an adult who received the AZD1222 COVID-19 vaccine. Here the CDR3 DNA reads TGTGCCAGCACCAGGACAGCATCTGGAAACACCATATATTTT. It codes for CASTRTASGNTIYF. The entire variable domain, with the rest obtained from reference TRBV28 and TRBJ1-3, is as follows: DVKVTQSSRYLVKRTGEKVFLECVQDMDHENMFWYRQDPGLGLRLIYFSYDVKMKEKGDIPEGYSVSREKKERFSLILESASTNQTSMYLCASTRTASGNTIYFGEGSWLTVV.